Presented here are 6 T cell receptor beta chains from one specimen sequenced in a study of T cells after yellow fever vaccination. TCRdb analysed the 5' RACE reads with MiXCR anew, one entry per CDR3 protein. The data contain about 300,000 distinct CDR3 sequences, 8.5% to 10% of them seen just once; the ten biggest clones take up 3% to 4%. Sample: CD4+ T cells sorted from PBMCs, taken 5 days after the yellow fever booster vaccination. These receptors were collected from a man between 18 and 29 years old who received the YFV17D yellow fever vaccine.

This clonotype was counted between two and nine times. The rearrangement uses TRBV7-2 and TRBJ1-6; possible D gene TRBD1, 6 bases. CDR3 length equals 11 residues. V gave up 5 bases and J gave up 16 bases, with 12 bases separating them. Germline values: CDR1 SGHTA, CDR2 FQGNSA. The CDR3 DNA sequence: TGTGCCAGCAGCACAGGACAGAGACTCCACTTT. It is translated as CASSTGQRLHF.

This sequence joins TRBV12-3 or TRBV12-4 and TRBJ2-5; weak D call: TRBD2 (7 bases). The germline V and J ends were trimmed by 9 bases and 5 bases, with 25 bases remaining between them. This CDR3 is built from 16 residues. The CDR3 protein is CASIRRAGGLVETQYF. CDR3 DNA: TGTGCCAGTATTCGAAGGGCCGGGGGGCTCGTGGAGACCCAGTACTTC.

J is TRBJ1-1 and V is TRBV7-9; a weak D match, TRBD1 (5 bases). This CDR3 has 13 residues. V lost 11 bases to trimming and J lost 1 base, with 14 bases between them. Germline V lookup: CDR1 SEHNR, CDR2 FQNEAQ (reference sequence). In nucleotides, the CDR3 is TGTGCCGGCGAAGGGACGCAGAACACTGAAGCTTTCTTT. Translating gives CAGEGTQNTEAFF.

Many counts were recorded for this clonotype. The V call is TRBV29-1, the J call TRBJ2-3; D unresolved. The CDR3 extends over 14 amino acids. The V gene lost 3 bases and the J gene lost 6 bases, with 16 bases spanning the gap. Germline CDR1 SQVTM, CDR2 ANQGSEA. The CDR3 coding sequence is TGCAGCGTTGACAGGACCCCGAGCTTTGATACGCAGTATTTT. This translates into CSVDRTPSFDTQYF.

This clonotype was counted between two and nine times. The rearrangement joins TRBV6-2 or TRBV6-3 to TRBJ2-2; no definite D call. The CDR3 is 13 amino acids. V was shortened by 11 bases and J by 6 bases, with 16 bases between the two germline ends. Per germline, CDR1 MNHEY and CDR2 SVGEGT. DNA of the CDR3: TGTGCCCATAGCAGAGGAAACTCCGGGGAGCTGTTTTTT. Translated, it gives CAHSRGNSGELFF.

The CDR3 loop reads CASRSKDSGGPYNEQFF. For the CDR3, the DNA is TGTGCCAGCAGGTCGAAAGATAGCGGGGGGCCCTACAATGAGCAGTTCTTC. The genes are TRBV7-9 and TRBJ2-1; 10 bases match TRBD2. Germline values: CDR1 SEHNR, CDR2 FQNEAQ (reference sequence). The CDR3 extends over 17 amino acids. With 6 bases clipped from V and 2 bases from J, the junction kept 10 bases outside the gene matches.